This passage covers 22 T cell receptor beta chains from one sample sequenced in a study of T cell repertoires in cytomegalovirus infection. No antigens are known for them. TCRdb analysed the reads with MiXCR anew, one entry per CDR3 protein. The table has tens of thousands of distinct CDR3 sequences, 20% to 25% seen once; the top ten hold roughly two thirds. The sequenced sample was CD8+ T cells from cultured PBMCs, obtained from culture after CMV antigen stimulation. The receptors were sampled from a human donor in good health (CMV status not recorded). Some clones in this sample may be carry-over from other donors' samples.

The CDR3 sequence: CASSYGQGRFITYEQYF. The CDR3 coding sequence is TGTGCCAGCAGTTACGGACAGGGTCGATTCATCACCTACGAGCAGTACTTC. V and J are TRBV6-2 or TRBV6-3 and TRBJ2-7; TRBD1 agrees at 8 bases. The CDR3 has 17 amino acids. CDR1 is MNHEY, CDR2 SVGEGT, per germline. J gave up 2 bases and V 2 bases, and 11 bases lay outside the gene matches.

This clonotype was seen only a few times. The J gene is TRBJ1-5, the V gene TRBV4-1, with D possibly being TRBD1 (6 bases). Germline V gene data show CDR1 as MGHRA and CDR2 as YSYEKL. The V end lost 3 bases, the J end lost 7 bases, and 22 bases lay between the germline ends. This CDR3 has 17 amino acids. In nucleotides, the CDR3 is TGCGCCAGCAGCCAGGGGGGCTTCGGGGGAAGGGACCAGCCCCAGCATTTT. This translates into CASSQGGFGGRDQPQHF.

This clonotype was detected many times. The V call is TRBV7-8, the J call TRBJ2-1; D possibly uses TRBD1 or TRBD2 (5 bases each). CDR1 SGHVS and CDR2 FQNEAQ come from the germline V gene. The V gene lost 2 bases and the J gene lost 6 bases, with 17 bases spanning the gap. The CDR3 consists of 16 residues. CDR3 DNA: TGTGCCAGCAGCTTATTAATGGGGGATGACCCCAATGAGCAGTTCTTC. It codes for CASSLLMGDDPNEQFF.

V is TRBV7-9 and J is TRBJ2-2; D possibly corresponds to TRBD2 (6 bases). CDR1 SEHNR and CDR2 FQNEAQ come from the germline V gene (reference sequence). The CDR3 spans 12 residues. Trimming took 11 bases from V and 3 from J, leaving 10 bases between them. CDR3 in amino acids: CAGGEDTGELFF. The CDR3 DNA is TGTGCCGGAGGGGAGGACACCGGGGAGCTGTTTTTT.

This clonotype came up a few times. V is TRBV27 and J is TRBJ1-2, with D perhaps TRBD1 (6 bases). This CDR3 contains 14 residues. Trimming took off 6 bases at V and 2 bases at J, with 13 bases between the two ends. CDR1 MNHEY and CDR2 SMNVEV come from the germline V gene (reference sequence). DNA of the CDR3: TGTGCCAGCAGCTCGGGGGGGACAAACTATGGCTACACCTTC. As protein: CASSSGGTNYGYTF.

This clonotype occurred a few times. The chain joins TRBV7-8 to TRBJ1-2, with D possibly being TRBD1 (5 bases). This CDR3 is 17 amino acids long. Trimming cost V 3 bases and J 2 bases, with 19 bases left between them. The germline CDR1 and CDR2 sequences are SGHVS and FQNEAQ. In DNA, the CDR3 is TGTGCCAGCAGCTTGGCGACTGGGCAGGGAAGAAACTATGGCTACACCTTC. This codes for CASSLATGQGRNYGYTF.

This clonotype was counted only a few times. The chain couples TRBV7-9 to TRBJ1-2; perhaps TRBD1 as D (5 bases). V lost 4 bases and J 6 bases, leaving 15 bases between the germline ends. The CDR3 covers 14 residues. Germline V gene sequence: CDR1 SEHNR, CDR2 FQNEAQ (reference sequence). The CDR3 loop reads CASSSHSGHHGYTF. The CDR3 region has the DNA TGTGCCAGCAGCTCCCATTCAGGGCACCATGGCTACACCTTC.

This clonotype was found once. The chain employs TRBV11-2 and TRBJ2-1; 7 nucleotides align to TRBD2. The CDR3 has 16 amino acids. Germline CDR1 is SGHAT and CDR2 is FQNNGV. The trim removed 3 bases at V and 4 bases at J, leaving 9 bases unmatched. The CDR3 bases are TGTGCCAGCAGCTTGGGAGGGGCGGGTGTATACAATGAGCAGTTCTTC. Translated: CASSLGGAGVYNEQFF.

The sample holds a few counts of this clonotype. CDR3 bases: TGTGCCAGTAGTACCTCGACAGAGTACAATGAGCAGTTCTTC. Its protein is CASSTSTEYNEQFF. The chain recombines TRBV19 with TRBJ2-1; D may be TRBD1 (5 bases). The germline V gene encodes CDR1 LNHDA and CDR2 SQIVND (reference sequence). V shed 4 bases and J shed 4 bases, with 11 bases lying between them. The CDR3 totals 14 residues.

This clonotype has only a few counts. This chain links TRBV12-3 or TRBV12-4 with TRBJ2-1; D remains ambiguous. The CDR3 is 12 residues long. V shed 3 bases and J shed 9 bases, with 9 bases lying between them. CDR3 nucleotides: TGTGCCAGCAGTTTGACCAGCCCTGAGCAGTTCTTC. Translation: CASSLTSPEQFF.

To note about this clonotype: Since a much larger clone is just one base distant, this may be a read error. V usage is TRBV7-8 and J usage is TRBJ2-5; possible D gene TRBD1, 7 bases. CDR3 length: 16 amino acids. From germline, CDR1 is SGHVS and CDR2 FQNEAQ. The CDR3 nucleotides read TGTGCCAGCAGCGGGAGGAGGGACAGACCTGTGGAGACCCCGTACTTC. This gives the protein CASSGRRDRPVETPYF.

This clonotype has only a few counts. As DNA, the CDR3 is TGTGCCAGCAGTTTATCCGGGACAGGGTACTATGGCTACACCTTC. This sequence encodes CASSLSGTGYYGYTF. The chain carries TRBV27 and TRBJ1-2; 9 nucleotides match TRBD1. Germline CDR1 reads MNHEY; CDR2 reads SMNVEV (reference sequence). CDR3 length equals 15 residues. Trimming cost V 0 bases and J 3 bases; bases outside gene matches: 2.

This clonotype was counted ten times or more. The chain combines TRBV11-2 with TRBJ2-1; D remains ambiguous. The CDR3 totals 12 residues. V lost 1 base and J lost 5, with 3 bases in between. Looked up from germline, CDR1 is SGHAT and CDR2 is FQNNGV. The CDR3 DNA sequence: TGTGCCAGCAGCTTAGGAAACAATGAGCAGTTCTTC. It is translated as CASSLGNNEQFF. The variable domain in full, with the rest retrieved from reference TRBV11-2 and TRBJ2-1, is EAGVAQSPRYKIIEKRQSVAFWCNPISGHATLYWYQQILGQGPKLLIQFQNNGVVDDSQLPKDRFSAERLKGVDSTLKIQPAKLEDSAVYLCASSLGNNEQFFGPGTRLTVL.

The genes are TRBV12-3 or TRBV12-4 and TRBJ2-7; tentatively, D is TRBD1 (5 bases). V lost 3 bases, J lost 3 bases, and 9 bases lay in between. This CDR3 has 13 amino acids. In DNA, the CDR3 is TGTGCCAGCAGTTTGACAGCATACTACGAGCAGTACTTC. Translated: CASSLTAYYEQYF.

CDR3 sequence: CASSPDGTSGGENIQYF. CDR3 in DNA: TGCGCCAGCAGCCCGGACGGGACTAGCGGGGGGGAAAACATTCAGTACTTC. The chain combines TRBV4-3 with TRBJ2-4; 16 bases are shared with TRBD2. The trim removed 4 bases at V and 5 bases at J, leaving 5 bases unmatched. The germline gives CDR1 LGHNA, CDR2 YSLEER. The CDR3 covers 17 residues.

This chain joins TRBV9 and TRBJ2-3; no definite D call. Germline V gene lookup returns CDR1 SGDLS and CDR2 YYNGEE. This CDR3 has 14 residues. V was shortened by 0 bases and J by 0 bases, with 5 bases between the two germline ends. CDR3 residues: CASSVGASTDTQYF. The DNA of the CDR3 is TGTGCCAGCAGCGTAGGGGCTAGCACAGATACGCAGTATTTT.

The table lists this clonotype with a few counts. The CDR3 nucleotides are TGTGCCAGCAGTTTAATTGAGATCTCTGGGGCCAACGTCCTGACTTTC. Its translation: CASSLIEISGANVLTF. The chain uses TRBV12-3 or TRBV12-4 and TRBJ2-6, with D unresolved. The V and J ends lost 2 bases and 0 bases respectively, with 8 bases between them. The CDR3 covers 16 residues.

The CDR3 loop reads CASSSGQVNTEAFF. The CDR3 nucleotides are TGTGCCAGCAGTTCAGGACAGGTAAACACTGAAGCTTTCTTT. The chain uses TRBV12-3 or TRBV12-4 and TRBJ1-1; 7 bases map to TRBD1. The CDR3 runs to 14 residues. The trim removed 4 bases at V and 2 bases at J, leaving 4 bases unmatched.

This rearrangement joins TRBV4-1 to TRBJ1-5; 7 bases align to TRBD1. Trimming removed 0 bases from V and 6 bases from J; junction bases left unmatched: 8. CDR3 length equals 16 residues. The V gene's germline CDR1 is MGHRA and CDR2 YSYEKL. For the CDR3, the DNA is TGCGCCAGCAGCCAAGAGGTAGGGGGCTACATTCAGCCCCAGCATTTT. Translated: CASSQEVGGYIQPQHF.

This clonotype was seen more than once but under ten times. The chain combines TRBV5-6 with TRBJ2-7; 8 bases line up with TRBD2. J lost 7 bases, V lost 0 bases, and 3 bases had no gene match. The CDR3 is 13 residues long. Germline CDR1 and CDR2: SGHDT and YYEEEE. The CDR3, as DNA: TGTGCCAGCAGCTTGGGAACTAGCGGAGAGCAGTACTTC. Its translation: CASSLGTSGEQYF.

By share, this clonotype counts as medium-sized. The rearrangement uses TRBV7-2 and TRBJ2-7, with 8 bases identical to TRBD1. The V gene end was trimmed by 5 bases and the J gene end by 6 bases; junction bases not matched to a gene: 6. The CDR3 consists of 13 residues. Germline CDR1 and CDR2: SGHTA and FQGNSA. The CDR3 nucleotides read TGTGCCAGCAGCCCTCACGACAGGGGCGAGCAGTACTTC. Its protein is CASSPHDRGEQYF. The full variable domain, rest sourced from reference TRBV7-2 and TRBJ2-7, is GAGVSQSPSNKVTEKGKDVELRCDPISGHTALYWYRQSLGQGLEFLIYFQGNSAPDKSGLPSDRFSAERTGGSVSTLTIQRTQQEDSAVYLCASSPHDRGEQYFGPGTRLTVT.

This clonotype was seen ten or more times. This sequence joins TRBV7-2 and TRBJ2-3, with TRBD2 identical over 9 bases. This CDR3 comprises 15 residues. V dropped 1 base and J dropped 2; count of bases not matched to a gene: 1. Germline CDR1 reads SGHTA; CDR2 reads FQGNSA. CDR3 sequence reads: CASSLGTSDTDTQYF. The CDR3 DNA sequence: TGTGCCAGCAGCTTAGGGACTAGCGACACAGATACGCAGTATTTT.